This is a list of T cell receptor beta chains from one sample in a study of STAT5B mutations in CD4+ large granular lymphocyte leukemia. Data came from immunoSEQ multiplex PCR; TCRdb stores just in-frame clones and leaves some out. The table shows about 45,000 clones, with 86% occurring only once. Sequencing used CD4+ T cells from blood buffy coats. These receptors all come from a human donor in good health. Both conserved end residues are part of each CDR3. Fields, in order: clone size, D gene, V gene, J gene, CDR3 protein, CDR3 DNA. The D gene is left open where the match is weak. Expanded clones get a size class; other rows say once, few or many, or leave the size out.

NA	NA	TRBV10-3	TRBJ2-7	CAISESTGPYEQYF	TGTGCCATCAGTGAGTCGACGGGGCCCTACGAGCAGTACTTC
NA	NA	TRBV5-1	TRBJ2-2	CASSSRWTDTGELFF	TGCGCCAGCAGCTCTCGTTGGACTGACACCGGGGAGCTGTTTTTT
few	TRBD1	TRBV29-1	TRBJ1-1	CSVEGQVNTEAFF	TGCAGCGTTGAGGGACAGGTGAACACTGAAGCTTTCTTT
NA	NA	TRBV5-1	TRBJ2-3	CASSRTEAGGADTQYF	TGCGCCAGCAGCCGGACGGAGGCTGGGGGTGCAGATACGCAGTATTTT
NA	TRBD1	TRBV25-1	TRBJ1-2	CASSDRQGLGGYTF	TGTGCCAGCAGTGATAGACAGGGATTGGGTGGCTACACCTTC
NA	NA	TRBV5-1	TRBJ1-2	CASSAYAQGHDGYTF	TGCGCCAGCAGCGCGTATGCACAGGGACATGATGGCTACACCTTC
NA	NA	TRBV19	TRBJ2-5	CATKGHKKETQYF	TGTGCCACTAAAGGACATAAAAAAGAGACCCAGTACTTC
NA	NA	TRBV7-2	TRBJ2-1	CASSLRQNNEQFF	TGTGCCAGCAGTCTAAGACAAAACAATGAGCAGTTCTTC
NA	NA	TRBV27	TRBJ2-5	CASSLSRDRETQYF	TGTGCCAGCAGTTTATCCAGGGATCGGGAGACCCAGTACTTC
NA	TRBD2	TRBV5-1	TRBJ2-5	CASSFSSGSQETQYF	TGCGCCAGCAGCTTCTCTAGCGGGAGCCAAGAGACCCAGTACTTC
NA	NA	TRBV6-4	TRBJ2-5	CASSPFTRGGRKTQYF	TGTGCCAGCAGCCCCTTCACCAGGGGAGGGAGGAAGACCCAGTACTTC
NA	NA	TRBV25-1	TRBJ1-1	CASSEYTVNTEAFF	TGTGCCAGCAGTGAATATACCGTGAACACTGAAGCTTTCTTT
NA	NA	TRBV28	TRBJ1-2	CASKLTGNYGYTF	TGTGCCAGCAAGCTAACGGGCAACTATGGCTACACCTTC
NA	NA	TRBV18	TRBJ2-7	CASSPLKNEQYF	TGTGCCAGCTCACCACTCAAGAACGAGCAGTACTTC
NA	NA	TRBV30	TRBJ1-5	CAWSVGGVLGNQPQHF	TGTGCCTGGAGTGTGGGTGGTGTTCTTGGCAATCAGCCCCAGCATTTT
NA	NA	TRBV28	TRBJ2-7	CASRADWRGTYEQYF	TGTGCCAGCAGGGCAGATTGGAGGGGTACCTACGAGCAGTACTTC
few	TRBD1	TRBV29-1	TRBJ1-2	CSYRGVYGYTF	TGCAGCTACAGGGGGGTCTATGGCTACACCTTC
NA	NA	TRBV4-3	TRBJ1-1	CASSQPGWTEAFF	TGCGCCAGCAGCCAGCCAGGTTGGACTGAAGCTTTCTTT
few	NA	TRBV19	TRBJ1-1	CASSDPSLNTEAFF	TGTGCCAGTAGCGACCCGAGTTTGAACACTGAAGCTTTCTTT
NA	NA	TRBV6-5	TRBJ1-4	CASRRGLATNEKLFF	TGTGCCAGCAGAAGAGGGCTTGCAACTAATGAAAAACTGTTTTTT
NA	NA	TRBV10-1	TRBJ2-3	CASSDQGRDVTDTQYF	TGCGCCAGCAGTGACCAGGGAAGGGACGTCACAGATACGCAGTATTTT
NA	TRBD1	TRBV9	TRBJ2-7	CASSGQGAYEQYF	TGTGCCAGCAGCGGACAGGGGGCGTACGAGCAGTACTTC
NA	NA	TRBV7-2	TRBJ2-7	CASSPRWSSREQYF	TGTGCCAGCAGCCCCAGGTGGAGCAGCCGCGAGCAGTACTTC
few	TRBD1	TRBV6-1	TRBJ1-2	CASSEQGAVRDGYTF	TGTGCCAGCAGTGAACAGGGGGCGGTTAGGGATGGCTACACCTTC
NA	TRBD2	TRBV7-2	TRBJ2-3	CASSAQGTSGMNTQYF	TGTGCCAGCAGCGCCCAGGGGACTAGCGGGATGAATACGCAGTATTTT
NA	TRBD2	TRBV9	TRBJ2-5	CASSAGLAGGPGRETQYF	TGTGCCAGCAGCGCAGGACTAGCGGGAGGGCCAGGTCGGGAGACCCAGTACTTC
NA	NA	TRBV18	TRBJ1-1	CASSPLMELNTEAFF	TGTGCCAGCTCACCACTAATGGAGCTGAACACTGAAGCTTTCTTT
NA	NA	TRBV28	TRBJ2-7	CASSPRQELYEQYF	TGTGCCAGCAGTCCCCGACAAGAACTCTACGAGCAGTACTTC
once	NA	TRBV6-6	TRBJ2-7	CASGTRTPYEQYF	TGTGCCAGCGGAACCCGGACGCCCTACGAGCAGTACTTC
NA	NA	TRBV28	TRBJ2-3	CASTQGGTDTQYF	TGTGCCAGCACGCAGGGTGGCACAGATACGCAGTATTTT
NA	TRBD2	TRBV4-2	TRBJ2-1	CASSPAGSSGSSLRGAYNEQFF	TGTGCCAGCAGCCCCGCGGGGTCTAGCGGGAGTTCACTTCGGGGTGCCTACAATGAGCAGTTCTTC
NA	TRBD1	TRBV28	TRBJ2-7	CASRLSGTGYEQYF	TGTGCCAGCAGACTTTCCGGGACAGGCTACGAGCAGTACTTC
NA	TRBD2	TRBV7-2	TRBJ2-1	CASSLVASGGYNEQFF	TGTGCCAGCAGCTTAGTAGCTAGCGGGGGCTACAATGAGCAGTTCTTC
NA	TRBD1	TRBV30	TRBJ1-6	CAWNIAKGAGYSPLHF	TGTGCCTGGAACATAGCTAAGGGGGCAGGTTATTCACCCCTCCACTTT
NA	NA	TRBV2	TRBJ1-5	CASSEMGFSQPQHF	TGTGCCAGCAGTGAGATGGGCTTCTCTCAGCCCCAGCATTTT
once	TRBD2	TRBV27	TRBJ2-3	CASSLWGGGGADTQYF	TGTGCCAGCAGTTTATGGGGCGGGGGAGGTGCAGATACGCAGTATTTT
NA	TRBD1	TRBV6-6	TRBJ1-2	CASSDLGQGSDGYTF	TGTGCCAGCAGTGACTTGGGACAGGGTTCTGATGGCTACACCTTC
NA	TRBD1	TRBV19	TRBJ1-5	CASSGQGVSNQPQHF	TGTGCCAGTAGCGGACAGGGGGTGAGCAATCAGCCCCAGCATTTT
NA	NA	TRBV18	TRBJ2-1	CASSLGGQPYNEQFF	TGTGCCAGCTCACTCGGTGGACAGCCCTACAATGAGCAGTTCTTC
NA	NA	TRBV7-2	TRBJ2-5	CASSRTGPETQYF	TGTGCCAGCAGCAGAACAGGGCCGGAGACCCAGTACTTC
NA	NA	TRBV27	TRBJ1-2	CASSALIGQEHGYTF	TGTGCCAGCAGTGCCCTTATAGGGCAGGAGCATGGCTACACCTTC
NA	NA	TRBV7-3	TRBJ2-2	CASSRRGGLNTGELFF	TGTGCCAGCAGCCGGAGGGGGGGCCTGAACACCGGGGAGCTGTTTTTT